This TCR beta chain was profiled in a study of T cell responses to AZD1222 COVID-19 vaccine. Generated by immunoSEQ multiplex PCR, the TCRdb table keeps only in-frame clones and is missing some. The sample has over 150,000 clones, 85% to 95% seen once. The CDR3 totals 16 residues. This sample comprised peripheral blood, obtained on day 0 of AZD1222 vaccination. The gene calls are TRBV21-1 and TRBJ2-1; the DNA was not used to check the table's D call, TRBD2. TRBV21-1 is a pseudogene. The clonotype originates from an adult in good health. DNA of the CDR3: TGTGCCAGCAGCAAAGACGGGACTACCATTCGCAATGAGCAGTTCTTC. Translation gives CASSKDGTTIRNEQFF.